The entry that follows covers one T cell receptor beta chain sequence. Antigen specificity is unknown. This entry comes from a study of blood T cells in healthy people across ages. This CDR3 comprises 20 residues. The J segment lost 0 bases and the V segment lost 5 bases, leaving 17 bases of the junction unmatched. Germline CDR1 and CDR2: SGHTA and FQGNSA. Together with a sample-barcoded 5' primer, a J-beta primer mix was included in a second PCR lasting roughly 6 to 12 cycles. MiXCR was run by TCRdb on the 5' RACE reads, yielding one entry per CDR3 protein. The repertoire holds approximately 800,000 distinct CDR3 sequences, with roughly 34% as singletons. Study outcomes and limitations: Observed TCR beta diversity per million T cells went down as age went up. This fall followed a roughly linear course with age.

The receptor's source is a man between 18 and 35 years old in good health. Sequencing was done on a sample of blood. The chain carries TRBV7-2 and TRBJ2-4, with 9 bases fitting TRBD1. The CDR3 sequence is CASSLGTPGQGGLAKNIQYF. CDR3 nucleotide sequence: TGTGCCAGCAGCCTGGGGACGCCGGGACAGGGAGGCTTAGCCAAAAACATTCAGTACTTC. Drawing the rest from reference TRBV7-2 and TRBJ2-4, the complete variable domain is GAGVSQSPSNKVTEKGKDVELRCDPISGHTALYWYRQSLGQGLEFLIYFQGNSAPDKSGLPSDRFSAERTGGSVSTLTIQRTQQEDSAVYLCASSLGTPGQGGLAKNIQYFGAGTRLSVL.